In this sample, the clone carrying this T cell receptor (beta chain) turned up many times. The target antigen is unknown. This entry comes from a study of T cells in Graves' hyperthyroidism and ophthalmopathy. Study-wide results and caveats: By a 13 V-J model, ophthalmopathy was set apart from stable hyperthyroidism. Most expanded thyroid clonotypes above 0.001 recurred in blood.

Each person with ophthalmopathy scored at least 3 on the Clinical Activity Score, reached NOSPECS grade 4 or higher, and had been ill under 3 months. Researchers took RNA transcripts and amplified the TCR beta CDR3 regions from them. First-round RT-PCR targeting the TCR CDR3 was performed with the HTBI primer set. TCRdb reprocessed the multiplex PCR reads with MiXCR, giving one entry per CDR3 protein. The sample carries fewer than 450,000 distinct CDR3 sequences, roughly an eighth recorded once. Germline trimming cut 6 bases from V and 6 bases from J; bases unmatched to any gene: 6. The CDR3 totals 15 residues. Germline CDR1 and CDR2: SGHVS and FNYEAQ.

Sequencing was done on a sample of blood. This receptor was obtained from a man over 45 with Graves' ophthalmopathy. The rearrangement links TRBV7-6 to TRBJ2-3, with 13 bases aligning to TRBD2. The CDR3 bases are TGTGCCAGCAGTCGGACTAGCGGGAGTCTGGATACGCAGTATTTT. It encodes CASSRTSGSLDTQYF.